This T cell receptor (beta chain) was obtained from a study of cytomegalovirus exposure and HLA in healthy donors. Study-wide findings and caveats: Analyses of presence/absence relied on an assumption of roughly uniform sequencing depth across donors. When the data were analyzed later, several of the most significant clusters appeared to be linked to common viral pathogens. With DRB1 most and HLA-C fewest, TCR association rates differed between HLA loci in a later analysis.

Concerning this clone itself: The antigen is not known.

This PCR relied on a set of 60 Vbeta primers and 13 Jbeta primers. Sequencing was performed with immunoSEQ multiplex PCR; in TCRdb, only in-frame clones are kept and a portion is missing. The profile covers about 200,000 clones, with 80% to 90% appearing a single time and 0.25% to 0.4% taken by the ten largest. The CDR3 is 12 amino acids. CDR1 is LNHDA, CDR2 SQIVND, per germline (reference sequence). V lost 8 bases and J lost 9, with 14 bases in between. The TCR originated in a woman aged 25 to 45 in good health and CMV-seronegative. What was sequenced was PBMCs. The chain recombines TRBV19 with TRBJ2-1; D is possibly TRBD1 (5 bases). As DNA, the CDR3 is TGTGCCAGTGCTAACCTTAGGGGTGAGCAGTTCTTC. It translates to CASANLRGEQFF.